Following are 5 T cell receptor beta chains from one sample sequenced in a study of blood T cell repertoires in COVID-19. Produced via immunoSEQ multiplex PCR; TCRdb's table is partial and in-frame only. The data contain about 370,000 clones, approximately 90% of them singletons. Sequencing used PBMCs or T cells enriched from blood (not recorded which). These receptors were taken from a man aged 18-30 years who had recovered from COVID-19.

In DNA form, the CDR3 reads TGTGCCAGCAGTTCCCCAGGTACTACCCAAGGGGCCCAGTACTTC. Its translation: CASSSPGTTQGAQYF. The V gene is TRBV28, the J gene TRBJ2-5, with D tentatively TRBD1 (5 bases). This CDR3 spans 15 amino acids. CDR1 is MDHEN and CDR2 is SYDVKM in the germline V gene. The ends were cut back, 4 bases at V and 9 bases at J, with 21 bases in the middle.

The chain uses TRBV2 and TRBJ1-1; D possibly corresponds to TRBD1 (6 bases). V shed 0 bases and J shed 10 bases, with 12 bases lying between them. The CDR3 has 13 amino acids. Germline V lookup: CDR1 SNHLY, CDR2 FYNNEI. The CDR3 reads CASSEALRGAAFF. The CDR3 nucleotides are TGTGCCAGCAGTGAAGCGCTTCGGGGGGCAGCTTTCTTT.

The chain employs TRBV7-9 and TRBJ2-1; 13 nucleotides line up with TRBD2. V was clipped by 8 bases and J by 7 bases; unmatched bases: 8. The CDR3 has 15 amino acids. The germline V gene has CDR1 SEHNR and CDR2 FQNEAQ (reference sequence). CDR3 in amino acids: CASRTLAGGGNEQFF. The CDR3 DNA sequence: TGTGCCAGCCGCACACTAGCGGGAGGGGGTAATGAGCAGTTCTTC.

The chain joins TRBV27 to TRBJ1-1; possibly TRBD1 for D (5 bases). Germline V gene lookup returns CDR1 MNHEY and CDR2 SMNVEV (reference sequence). The ends were cut back, 3 bases at V and 8 bases at J, with 13 bases in the middle. The CDR3 has 13 amino acids. The CDR3 region is CASSFSGGTEAFF. CDR3 bases: TGTGCCAGCAGTTTCTCCGGGGGGACCGAAGCTTTCTTT.

Concerning this clone itself: Other nucleotide sequences from this sample produce the same CDR3. The chain combines TRBV10-3 with TRBJ2-7; D might be TRBD1 (5 bases). Germline V gene data show CDR1 as ENHRY and CDR2 as SYGVKD. Trimming took off 0 bases at V and 4 bases at J, with 10 bases between the two ends. There are 14 residues in the CDR3. DNA of the CDR3: TGTGCCATCAGTGAGTCAACAGGTTTTTACGAGCAGTACTTC. The encoded protein is CAISESTGFYEQYF.